The rows below give T cell receptor beta chains drawn from one sample of a study of T cells in Graves' hyperthyroidism and ophthalmopathy. TCRdb redid the calling of the multiplex PCR reads with MiXCR, one entry per CDR3 protein. The table has approximately 590,000 distinct CDR3 sequences, about 45% seen once; the top ten hold roughly 8.2%. Material for sequencing was peripheral blood or thyroid tissue (not recorded which). Receptors originate from a woman aged 18-29 years with Graves' hyperthyroidism. Both conserved end residues are part of each CDR3. The D gene is left open where the match is weak. The size of a clone is reported for some rows only, either as once, few or many, or as a class for expanded clones.

>.|TRBV7-7|TRBJ1-5|.
TGTGCCAGCAGCCTGGGGCCGGGGACCCGTTATAGCAATCAGCCCCAGCATTTT
CASSLGPGTRYSNQPQHF
>.|TRBV19|TRBJ2-6|many
TGTGCCAGTAGCTCCTTTGCCTCTGGGGCCAACGTCCTGACTTTC
CASSSFASGANVLTF
>TRBD1|TRBV29-1|TRBJ1-2|.
TGCAGCGTGAACGGGACAGGGGACTATGGCTACACCTTC
CSVNGTGDYGYTF
>.|TRBV9|TRBJ1-5|few
TGTGCCAGCAGTTTTGAGACGGGGGACAATCAGCCCCAGCATTTT
CASSFETGDNQPQHF
>.|TRBV29-1|TRBJ1-1|many
TGCAGCGTTGCTGGCAGGGGCCCCACTGAAGCTTTCTTT
CSVAGRGPTEAFF
>TRBD1|TRBV19|TRBJ1-2|.
TGTGCCGGTAGTACAACAGGGGACTATGGCTACACCTTC
CAGSTTGDYGYTF
>TRBD2|TRBV7-9|TRBJ2-7|few
TGTGCCAGCAGCCAAGAGGTTGGACTAGCCGCCGAGCAGTACTTC
CASSQEVGLAAEQYF
>TRBD1|TRBV10-3|TRBJ1-5|.
TGTGCCATCAACCAGGGGGGCAGTCAGCCCCAGCATTTT
CAINQGGSQPQHF
>TRBD2|TRBV7-2|TRBJ2-2|.
TGTGCCAGCAGCTTAGCTAGCGGGAGGTCCGGGGAGCTGTTTTTT
CASSLASGRSGELFF
>TRBD1|TRBV19|TRBJ1-2|.
TGTGCCAGCAATGAGCCGACAGGGGCGCGCTATGGCTACACCTTC
CASNEPTGARYGYTF
>.|TRBV9|TRBJ1-1|.
TGTGCCAGCAGCGTAGTCGGGACATTGAACACTGAAGCTTTCTTT
CASSVVGTLNTEAFF
>.|TRBV2|TRBJ1-3|many
TGTGCCAGCAGTGACAGACCTGGAAACACCATATATTTT
CASSDRPGNTIYF
>TRBD2|TRBV25-1|TRBJ2-7|.
TGTGCCAGCAGCCATTCTGGGACGGGAGGGAACGAGCAGTACTTC
CASSHSGTGGNEQYF